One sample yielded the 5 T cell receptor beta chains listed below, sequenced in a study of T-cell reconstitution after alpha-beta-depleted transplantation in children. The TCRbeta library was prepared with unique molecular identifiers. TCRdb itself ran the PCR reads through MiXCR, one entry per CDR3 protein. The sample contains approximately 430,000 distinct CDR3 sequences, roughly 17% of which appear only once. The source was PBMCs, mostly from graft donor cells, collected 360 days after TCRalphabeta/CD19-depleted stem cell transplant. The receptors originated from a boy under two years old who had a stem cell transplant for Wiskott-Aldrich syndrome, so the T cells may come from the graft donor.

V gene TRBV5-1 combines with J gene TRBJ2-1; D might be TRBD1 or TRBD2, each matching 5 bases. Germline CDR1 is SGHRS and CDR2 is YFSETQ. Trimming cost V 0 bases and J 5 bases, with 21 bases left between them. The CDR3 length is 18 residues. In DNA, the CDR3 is TGCGCCAGCAGCTTGGATCCCTCCGGGACCGGTGCCAACAATGAGCAGTTCTTC. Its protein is CASSLDPSGTGANNEQFF.

Written as DNA, the CDR3 is TGTGCCAGCAGTTACCTCGGGACAGGGGTGGAAAAACTGTTTTTT. The encoded protein is CASSYLGTGVEKLFF. V and J are TRBV6-5 and TRBJ1-4; the match to TRBD1 covers 10 bases. V lost 2 bases to trimming and J lost 8 bases; unmatched junction nucleotides: 5. The germline V gene encodes CDR1 MNHEY and CDR2 SVGAGI. The CDR3 sequence is 15 residues long.

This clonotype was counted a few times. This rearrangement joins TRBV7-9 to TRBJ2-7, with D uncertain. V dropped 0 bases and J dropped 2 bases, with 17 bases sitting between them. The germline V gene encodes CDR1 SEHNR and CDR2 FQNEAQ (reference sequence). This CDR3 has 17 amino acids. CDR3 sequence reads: CASSLAETRSVAYEQYF. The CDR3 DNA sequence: TGTGCCAGCAGCTTAGCTGAAACACGGTCGGTGGCCTACGAGCAGTACTTC.

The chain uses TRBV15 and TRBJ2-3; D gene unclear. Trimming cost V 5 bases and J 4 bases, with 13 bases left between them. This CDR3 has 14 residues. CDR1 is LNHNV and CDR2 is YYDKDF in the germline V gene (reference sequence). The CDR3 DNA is TGTGCCACCAGCCCAGAGCTCAGGCCAGATACGCAGTATTTT. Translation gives CATSPELRPDTQYF.

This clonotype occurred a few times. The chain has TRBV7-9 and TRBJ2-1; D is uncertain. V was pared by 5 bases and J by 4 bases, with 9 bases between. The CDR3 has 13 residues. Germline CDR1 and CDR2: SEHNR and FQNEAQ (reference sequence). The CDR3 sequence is CASSTERYNEQFF. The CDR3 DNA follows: TGTGCCAGCAGCACGGAACGTTACAATGAGCAGTTCTTC.